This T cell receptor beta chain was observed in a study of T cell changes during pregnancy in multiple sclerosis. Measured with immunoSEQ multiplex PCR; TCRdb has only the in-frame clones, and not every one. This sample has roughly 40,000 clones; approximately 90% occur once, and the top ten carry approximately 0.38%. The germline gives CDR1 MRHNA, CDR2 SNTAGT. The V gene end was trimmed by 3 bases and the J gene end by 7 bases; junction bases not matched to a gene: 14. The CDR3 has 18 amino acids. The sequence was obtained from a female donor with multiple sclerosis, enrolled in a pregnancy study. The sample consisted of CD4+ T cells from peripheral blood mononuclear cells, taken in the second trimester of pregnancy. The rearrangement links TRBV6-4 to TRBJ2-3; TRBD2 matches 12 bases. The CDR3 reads CASSDTSGRLEIGNTQYF. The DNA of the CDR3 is TGTGCCAGCAGTGATACTAGCGGGAGGCTCGAAATAGGGAATACGCAGTATTTT.